This TCR beta chain was sequenced for a study of blood T cell repertoires in COVID-19. About the study: Acute-phase and convalescent COVID-19 samples originated in the United States, Italy and Spain.

The CDR3 sequence is 18 residues long. Under the authors' procedure: By means of reference gene primer amplification, nucleated cell counts were estimated. Measured with immunoSEQ multiplex PCR; TCRdb has only the in-frame clones, and not every one. V and J calls and clone size are as listed in that table; D and trimming were resolved from the DNA. The table has hundreds of thousands of clones, 85% to 90% seen once. This sequence joins TRBV12-1 and TRBJ2-3; TRBD2, as called in the table, went unchecked against the DNA. TRBV12-1 is given as a pseudogene. The source material was peripheral blood. This sequence originates from a man in his 70s with acute or convalescent COVID-19. Here the CDR3 DNA reads TGTGCCAGCAGCGCCTTTACTTCGACTAGCCCTAGCACAGATACGCAGTATTTT. It specifies CASSAFTSTSPSTDTQYF.